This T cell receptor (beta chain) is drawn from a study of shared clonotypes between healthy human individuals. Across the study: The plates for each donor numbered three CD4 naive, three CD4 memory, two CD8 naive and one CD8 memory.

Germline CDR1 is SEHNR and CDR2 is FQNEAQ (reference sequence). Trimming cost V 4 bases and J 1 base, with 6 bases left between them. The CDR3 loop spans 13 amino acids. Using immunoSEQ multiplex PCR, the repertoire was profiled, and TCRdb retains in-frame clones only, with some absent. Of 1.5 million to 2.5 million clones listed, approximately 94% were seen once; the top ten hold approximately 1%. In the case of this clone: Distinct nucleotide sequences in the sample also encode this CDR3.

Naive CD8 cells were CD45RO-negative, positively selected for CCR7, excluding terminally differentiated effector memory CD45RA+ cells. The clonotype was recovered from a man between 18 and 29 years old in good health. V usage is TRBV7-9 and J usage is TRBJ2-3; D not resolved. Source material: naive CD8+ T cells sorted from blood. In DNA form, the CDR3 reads TGTGCCAGCAGCTCCCCCCGCACAGATACGCAGTATTTT. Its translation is CASSSPRTDTQYF.